The 32 T cell receptor beta chains reported below all come from one sample, sequenced in a study of T cells after somatic rescue of genetic block. Produced via immunoSEQ multiplex PCR; TCRdb's table is partial and in-frame only. The sample consists of about 72,000 clones, under 95% of them appearing once. The sequencing sample was made of peripheral blood mononuclear cells (PBMCs). Receptor source: a man aged 25-40 years.

The rearrangement links TRBV28 to TRBJ2-7, with 7 bases that match TRBD2. The junction had 11 bases not matched to a gene; V was cut back by 3 bases and J by 0 bases. In germline, CDR1 is MDHEN, CDR2 SYDVKM. CDR3 length: 17 residues. CDR3 loop: CASSFPLSGLSSYEQYF. DNA of the CDR3: TGTGCCAGCAGTTTCCCCCTTAGCGGGCTCTCCTCCTACGAGCAGTACTTC.

This chain uses TRBV18 with TRBJ2-7; D is possibly TRBD1 or TRBD2 (6 bases each). Germline V gives CDR1 KGHSH, CDR2 LQKENI. This CDR3 region has 15 residues. V lost 3 bases, J lost 1 base, and 13 bases lay in between. As DNA, the CDR3 is TGTGCCAGCTCACCGGGGGGCATCAGTTCCTACGAGCAGTACTTC. Translating it yields CASSPGGISSYEQYF.

The chain recombines TRBV5-4 with TRBJ2-2; 11 bases align to TRBD1. Trimming cost V 4 bases and J 5 bases; bases outside gene matches: 10. Germline values: CDR1 SGHNT, CDR2 YYREEE (reference sequence). The CDR3 covers 17 residues. For the CDR3, the DNA is TGTGCCAGCAGCCGGGGAGGACAGGGGGCAAGGACCGGGGAGCTGTTTTTT. Translation: CASSRGGQGARTGELFF.

This clone was detected once. This sequence joins TRBV13 and TRBJ2-7; 8 bases agree with TRBD1. After removal of 8 bases from V and 3 bases from J, the junction contained 9 bases not matched to a gene. CDR1 is PRHDT, CDR2 FYEKMQ, per germline (reference sequence). The CDR3 length is 14 residues. Written as DNA, the CDR3 is TGTGCCAGCTCCCCCTTGGACAGGGACTACGAGCAGTACTTC. This codes for CASSPLDRDYEQYF.

The chain joins TRBV6-6 to TRBJ2-2; D perhaps matches TRBD1 (5 bases). Trimming left V 10 bases short and J 1 base short, with 13 bases between. The CDR3 extends over 14 amino acids. Germline CDR1 MNHNY, CDR2 SVGAGI (reference sequence). The CDR3 DNA sequence: TGTGCCACCATCGACAGAGTGAACACCGGGGAGCTGTTTTTT. Amino acid sequence: CATIDRVNTGELFF.

The rearrangement uses TRBV6-5 and TRBJ2-7, with no clear D. Germline-derived CDR1 and CDR2 are MNHEY and SVGAGI. The V and J ends lost 2 bases and 1 base respectively, with 6 bases between them. The CDR3 covers 13 residues. DNA of the CDR3: TGTGCCAGCAGTTACGGTCCGTCCTACGAGCAGTACTTC. Translating it yields CASSYGPSYEQYF.

The V gene is TRBV28, the J gene TRBJ2-7; TRBD2 aligns across 10 bases. The ends lost 3 bases at V and 1 base at J; junction bases unmatched: 9. Germline V gene lookup returns CDR1 MDHEN and CDR2 SYDVKM. This CDR3 has 17 residues. The CDR3 bases are TGTGCCAGCAGTTTTGTTCCCGGACTAGCGGAATCCTACGAGCAGTACTTC. The encoded protein is CASSFVPGLAESYEQYF.

J is TRBJ2-7 and V is TRBV9; D is undetermined. V was cut by 0 bases and J by 2 bases, with 9 bases left in between. Germline V CDR1 and CDR2: SGDLS, YYNGEE. The CDR3 runs 14 residues. The CDR3 is CASSVGQSPYEQYF. In DNA, the CDR3 is TGTGCCAGCAGCGTAGGGCAGAGCCCCTACGAGCAGTACTTC.

The chain uses TRBV2 and TRBJ1-2, with TRBD1 identical over 8 bases. CDR3 length: 13 residues. The germline V gene has CDR1 SNHLY and CDR2 FYNNEI. V shed 5 bases, J shed 6 bases, and the junction held 5 bases outside the gene matches. CDR3 in DNA: TGTGCCAGCAGTCCGGACAGGGTAGATGGCTACACCTTC. Its translation is CASSPDRVDGYTF.

The CDR3 DNA reads TGCGCCAGCAGCTTGGAGTGGGATACGCAGTATTTT. It translates to CASSLEWDTQYF. This sequence joins TRBV5-1 and TRBJ2-3; no clear D. From germline, CDR1 is SGHRS and CDR2 YFSETQ. The CDR3 sequence is 12 residues long. The germline V and J ends were trimmed by 0 bases and 6 bases, with 5 bases remaining between them.

CDR3: CASSLAGVSYNEQFF. CDR3 DNA sequence: TGTGCCAGCAGCTTGGCAGGGGTCTCCTACAATGAGCAGTTCTTC. The V call is TRBV5-6, the J call TRBJ2-1, with D perhaps matching TRBD1 (6 bases). Trimming removed 0 bases from V and 0 bases from J, with 7 bases in between. The CDR3 spans 15 residues. The germline V gene has CDR1 SGHDT and CDR2 YYEEEE.

The genes are TRBV11-3 and TRBJ2-5, with D possibly being TRBD1 or TRBD2 (6 bases each). Germline V CDR1 and CDR2: SGHNT, YENEEA. The CDR3 has 17 residues. Trimming took off 5 bases at V and 4 bases at J, with 23 bases between the two ends. The CDR3 spells CASSPGVGGVDLETQYF. The CDR3 DNA reads TGTGCCAGCAGCCCAGGGGTTGGAGGGGTCGACCTAGAGACCCAGTACTTC.

V and J are TRBV9 and TRBJ2-3; D ambiguous. V shed 4 bases and J shed 5 bases, with 14 bases lying between them. The CDR3 is 14 amino acids. Germline CDR1 and CDR2: SGDLS and YYNGEE. As DNA, the CDR3 is TGTGCCAGCAGCCCCAGACTGGCGTTAGATACGCAGTATTTT. This gives the protein CASSPRLALDTQYF.

The chain carries TRBV10-1 and TRBJ2-1; D remains unclear. This CDR3 spans 16 amino acids. V was trimmed by 2 bases and J by 0 bases, leaving 11 bases between them. In germline, CDR1 is WNHNN, CDR2 SYGVQD (reference sequence). The CDR3 DNA follows: TGCGCCAGCAGTGAGGGTGGCGTAAGCTCCTACAATGAGCAGTTCTTC. Encoded protein: CASSEGGVSSYNEQFF.

V gene TRBV5-1 combines with J gene TRBJ2-1, with 14 bases fitting TRBD2. The germline gives CDR1 SGHRS, CDR2 YFSETQ. Trimming at V came to 4 bases and at J to 6 bases, leaving 9 bases not matched to a gene. This CDR3 is 17 amino acids long. The CDR3 bases are TGCGCCAGCAGCCCGGGACTAGCGGGGGAGTTAACCAATGAGCAGTTCTTC. It yields the protein CASSPGLAGELTNEQFF.

In its sample, this clone was seen many times. Within the sample, other DNA sequences also encode this same CDR3. The V and J genes are TRBV7-8 and TRBJ2-7; 8 bases map to TRBD1. There are 13 residues in the CDR3. Germline V gene data show CDR1 as SGHVS and CDR2 as FQNEAQ. Trimming removed 5 bases from V and 3 bases from J; junction bases left unmatched: 3. CDR3 amino acids: CASSPDRGYEQYF. For the CDR3, the DNA is TGTGCCAGCAGCCCTGACAGGGGCTACGAGCAGTACTTC.

This rearrangement joins TRBV7-3 to TRBJ2-1; D is uncertain. This CDR3 comprises 14 residues. The germline CDR1 and CDR2 sequences are SGHTA and FQGTGA. V dropped 0 bases and J dropped 8 bases, with 11 bases sitting between them. The CDR3, as DNA: TGTGCCAGCAGCTTAACGGAGAATAGCCATGAGCAGTTCTTC. This encodes CASSLTENSHEQFF.

The gene calls are TRBV9 and TRBJ2-3; 10 nucleotides match TRBD2. Germline-derived CDR1 and CDR2 are SGDLS and YYNGEE. The CDR3 runs to 16 residues. V gave up 2 bases and J gave up 0 bases; unmatched junction bases: 3. CDR3 sequence: CASSVGTSESTDTQYF. The CDR3 bases are TGTGCCAGCAGCGTTGGGACTAGCGAAAGCACAGATACGCAGTATTTT.

This chain joins TRBV28 and TRBJ2-7; D is uncertain. Trimming removed 3 bases at V and 3 bases at J, with 9 bases between. The CDR3 is made up of 13 amino acids. Germline lookup yields CDR1 MDHEN and CDR2 SYDVKM. The DNA of the CDR3 is TGTGCCAGCAGTTTTAACATAAACTACGAGCAGTACTTC. Residues: CASSFNINYEQYF.

V gene TRBV2 combines with J gene TRBJ2-7; 10 bases are a match to TRBD1. Germline loops: CDR1 SNHLY, CDR2 FYNNEI. This CDR3 comprises 15 residues. J was trimmed by 5 bases and V by 3 bases; bases with no gene match: 7. The CDR3 protein is CASSEQTGGENEQYF. DNA for the CDR3: TGTGCCAGCAGTGAGCAGACAGGGGGCGAAAACGAGCAGTACTTC.

This clone has just one count. This sequence joins TRBV4-2 and TRBJ1-4; possible D gene TRBD1, 6 bases. The CDR3 runs to 16 residues. Germline values: CDR1 LGHNA, CDR2 YNFKEQ. V was shortened by 3 bases and J by 8 bases, with 19 bases between the two germline ends. The CDR3 DNA reads as TGTGCCAGCAGCCATCTGATGGGGGGGGCTGAGGAAAAACTGTTTTTT. This translates into CASSHLMGGAEEKLFF.

V and J are TRBV7-9 and TRBJ1-1; 8 nucleotides match TRBD1. This CDR3 has 18 residues. Germline CDR1 is SEHNR and CDR2 is FQNEAQ (reference sequence). V was pared by 5 bases and J by 6 bases, with 20 bases of the junction left unmatched. CDR3: CASSHTHKWTGLPAEAFF. DNA for the CDR3: TGTGCCAGCAGCCACACACACAAATGGACAGGGCTTCCTGCTGAAGCTTTCTTT.

The chain is built from TRBV4-1 and TRBJ2-2; 8 bases map to TRBD1. The CDR3 has 16 amino acids. Germline V gene data show CDR1 as MGHRA and CDR2 as YSYEKL. The V segment lost 0 bases and the J segment 6 bases; nucleotides outside the gene matches: 6. The CDR3 here is CASSQDRAGGPGELFF. The CDR3 coding sequence is TGCGCCAGCAGCCAAGATAGGGCAGGGGGCCCCGGGGAGCTGTTTTTT.

The V call is TRBV5-1, the J call TRBJ2-7; D is undetermined. Trimming took 0 bases from V and 5 from J, leaving 9 bases between them. Germline loops: CDR1 SGHRS, CDR2 YFSETQ. This CDR3 spans 13 amino acids. The CDR3 spells CASSLEVQDEQYF. CDR3 sequence (DNA): TGCGCCAGCAGCTTGGAAGTCCAGGACGAGCAGTACTTC.

This chain connects TRBV13 to TRBJ1-1; 8 bases align to TRBD1. The CDR3 has 12 residues. Losses at the gene ends were 4 bases for V and 7 bases for J; bases not matched to a gene: 2. Germline assignment: CDR1 PRHDT and CDR2 FYEKMQ (reference sequence). The CDR3 DNA follows: TGTGCCAGCAGCTCGGGACAGGATGAAGCTTTCTTT. Protein product: CASSSGQDEAFF.

This chain uses TRBV27 with TRBJ1-1; D might be TRBD1 (5 bases). The ends were cut back, 8 bases at V and 3 bases at J, with 10 bases in the middle. The CDR3 covers 12 residues. CDR1 is MNHEY and CDR2 is SMNVEV in the germline V gene (reference sequence). This CDR3 reads CASGGGYTEAFF. The CDR3 coding sequence is TGTGCCAGCGGGGGGGGGTACACTGAAGCTTTCTTT.

The chain joins TRBV5-1 to TRBJ2-1; D not certain. The CDR3 is 15 residues long. The ends were cut back, 3 bases at V and 2 bases at J, with 12 bases in the middle. Germline V gives CDR1 SGHRS, CDR2 YFSETQ. The CDR3 DNA reads TGCGCCAGCAGCTCCTCAAGCGAAACCTACAATGAGCAGTTCTTC. It specifies CASSSSSETYNEQFF.

The CDR3 loop is CASSQARTSGVYEQYF. Written as DNA, the CDR3 is TGTGCCAGCAGCCAAGCCCGGACTAGCGGGGTGTACGAGCAGTACTTC. The chain uses TRBV14 and TRBJ2-7, with 12 bases matching TRBD2. The J segment lost 4 bases and the V segment lost 1 base, leaving 5 bases of the junction unmatched. The CDR3 extends over 16 amino acids. The V gene's germline CDR1 is SGHDN and CDR2 FVKESK. Together with reference TRBV14 and TRBJ2-7, the CDR3 gives the full variable domain: EAGVTQFPSHSVIEKGQTVTLRCDPISGHDNLYWYRRVMGKEIKFLLHFVKESKQDESGMPNNRFLAERTGGTYSTLKVQPAELEDSGVYFCASSQARTSGVYEQYFGPGTRLTVT.

This clone occurred once. The chain recombines TRBV4-3 with TRBJ2-7, with D perhaps TRBD1 or TRBD2 (5 bases each). Germline CDR1 and CDR2: LGHNA and YSLEER. V was clipped by 1 base and J by 2 bases, with 21 bases between them. The CDR3 consists of 18 residues. The CDR3 loop is CASSQVYPPGTLTYEQYF. The DNA for the CDR3 is TGCGCCAGCAGCCAAGTGTATCCTCCTGGGACGCTGACCTACGAGCAGTACTTC.

Only one count was recorded for this clone. The chain employs TRBV5-4 and TRBJ1-2; no clear D. The germline V gene encodes CDR1 SGHNT and CDR2 YYREEE (reference sequence). The CDR3 is 13 amino acids. V lost 2 bases and J 4 bases, leaving 9 bases between the germline ends. CDR3 in amino acids: CASSLTATYGYTF. In DNA form, the CDR3 reads TGTGCCAGCAGCTTAACAGCTACCTATGGCTACACCTTC.

V usage is TRBV9 and J usage is TRBJ1-6; tentatively, D is TRBD1 (5 bases). CDR3 length: 16 residues. V dropped 4 bases and J dropped 10 bases, with 21 bases sitting between them. The V gene's germline CDR1 is SGDLS and CDR2 YYNGEE. CDR3 sequence reads: CASSPAPGTAGSPLHF. CDR3 sequence (DNA): TGTGCCAGCAGCCCCGCCCCCGGGACGGCGGGGTCACCCCTCCACTTT.

The V gene is TRBV6-5, the J gene TRBJ2-1; D call uncertain. In germline, CDR1 is MNHEY, CDR2 SVGAGI. This CDR3 contains 14 residues. V shed 6 bases and J shed 1 base, with 10 bases lying between them. The CDR3: CASRLTASYNEQFF. The CDR3 nucleotides read TGTGCCAGCAGGTTGACCGCGTCCTACAATGAGCAGTTCTTC.